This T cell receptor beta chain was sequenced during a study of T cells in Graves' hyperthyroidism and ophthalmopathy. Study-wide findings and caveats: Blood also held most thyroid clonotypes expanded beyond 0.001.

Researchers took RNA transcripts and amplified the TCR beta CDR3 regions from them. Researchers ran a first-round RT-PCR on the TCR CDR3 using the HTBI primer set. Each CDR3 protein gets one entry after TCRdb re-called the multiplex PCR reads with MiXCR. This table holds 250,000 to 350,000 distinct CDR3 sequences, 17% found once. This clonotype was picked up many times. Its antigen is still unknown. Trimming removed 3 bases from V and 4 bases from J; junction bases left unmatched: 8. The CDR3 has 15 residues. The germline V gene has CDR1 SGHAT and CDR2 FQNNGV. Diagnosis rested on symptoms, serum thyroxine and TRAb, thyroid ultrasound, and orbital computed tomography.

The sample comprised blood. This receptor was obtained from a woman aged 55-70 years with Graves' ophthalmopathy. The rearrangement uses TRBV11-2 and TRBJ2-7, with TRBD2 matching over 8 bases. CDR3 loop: CASSLRGAIIYEQYF. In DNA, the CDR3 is TGTGCCAGCAGCTTGCGGGGGGCCATCATATACGAGCAGTACTTC.